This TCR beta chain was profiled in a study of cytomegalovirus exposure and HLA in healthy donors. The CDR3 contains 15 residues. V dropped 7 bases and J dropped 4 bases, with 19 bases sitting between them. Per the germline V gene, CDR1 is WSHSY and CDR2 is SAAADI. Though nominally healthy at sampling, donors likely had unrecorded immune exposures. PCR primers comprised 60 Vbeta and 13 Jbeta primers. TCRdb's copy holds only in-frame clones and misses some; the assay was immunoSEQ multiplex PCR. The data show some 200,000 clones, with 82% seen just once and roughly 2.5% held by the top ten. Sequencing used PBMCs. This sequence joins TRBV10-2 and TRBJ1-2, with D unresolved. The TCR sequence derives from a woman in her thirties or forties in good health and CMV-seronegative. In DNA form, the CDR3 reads TGCGCCAGCAACCTGGAGGGCATTGGCGCCTATGGCTACACCTTC. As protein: CASNLEGIGAYGYTF.